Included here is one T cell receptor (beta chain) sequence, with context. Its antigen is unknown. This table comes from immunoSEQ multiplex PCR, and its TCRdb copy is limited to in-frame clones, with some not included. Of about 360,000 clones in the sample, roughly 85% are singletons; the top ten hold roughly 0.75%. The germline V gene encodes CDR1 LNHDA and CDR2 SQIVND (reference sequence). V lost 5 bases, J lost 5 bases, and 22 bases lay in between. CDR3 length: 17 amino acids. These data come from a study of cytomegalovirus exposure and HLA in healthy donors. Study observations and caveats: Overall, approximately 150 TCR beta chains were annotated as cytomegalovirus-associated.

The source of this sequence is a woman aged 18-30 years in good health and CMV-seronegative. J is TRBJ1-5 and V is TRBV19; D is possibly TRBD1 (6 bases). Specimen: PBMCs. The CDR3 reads CASSRQGGRGAHQPQHF. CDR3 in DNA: TGTGCCAGTAGTCGCCAAGGGGGGAGGGGCGCTCATCAGCCCCAGCATTTT.